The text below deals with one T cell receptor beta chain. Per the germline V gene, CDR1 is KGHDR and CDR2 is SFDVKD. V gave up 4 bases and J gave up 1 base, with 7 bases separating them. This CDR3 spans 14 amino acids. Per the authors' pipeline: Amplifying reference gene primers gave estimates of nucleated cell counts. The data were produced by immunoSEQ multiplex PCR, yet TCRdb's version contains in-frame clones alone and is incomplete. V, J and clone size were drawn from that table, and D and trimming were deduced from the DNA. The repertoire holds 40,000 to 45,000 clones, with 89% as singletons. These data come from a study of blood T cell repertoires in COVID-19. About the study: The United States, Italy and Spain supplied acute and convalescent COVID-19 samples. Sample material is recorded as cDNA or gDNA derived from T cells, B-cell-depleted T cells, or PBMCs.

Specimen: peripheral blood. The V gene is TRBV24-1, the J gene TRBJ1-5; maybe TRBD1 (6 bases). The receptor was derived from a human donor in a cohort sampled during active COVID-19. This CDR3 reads CATSERGSNQPQHF. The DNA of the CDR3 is TGTGCCACCAGTGAAAGGGGGAGCAATCAGCCCCAGCATTTT.